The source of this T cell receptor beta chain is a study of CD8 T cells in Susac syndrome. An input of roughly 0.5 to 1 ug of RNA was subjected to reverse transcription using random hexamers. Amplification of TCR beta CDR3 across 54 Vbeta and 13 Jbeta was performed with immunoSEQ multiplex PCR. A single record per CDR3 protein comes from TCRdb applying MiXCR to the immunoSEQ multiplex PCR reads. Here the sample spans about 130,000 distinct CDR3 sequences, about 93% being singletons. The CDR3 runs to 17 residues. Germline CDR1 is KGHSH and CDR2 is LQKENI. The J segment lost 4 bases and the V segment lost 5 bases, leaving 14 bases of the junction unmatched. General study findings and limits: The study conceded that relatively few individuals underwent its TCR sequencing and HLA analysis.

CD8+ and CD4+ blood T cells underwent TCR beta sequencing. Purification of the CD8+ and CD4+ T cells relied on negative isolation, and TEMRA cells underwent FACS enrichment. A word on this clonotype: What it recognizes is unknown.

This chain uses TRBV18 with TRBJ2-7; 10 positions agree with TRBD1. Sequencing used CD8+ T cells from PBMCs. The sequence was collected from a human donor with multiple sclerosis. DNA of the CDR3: TGTGCCAGCTCATCATCGCCGACCGGGACAGGGGCTTACGAGCAGTACTTC. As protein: CASSSSPTGTGAYEQYF.